This is a list of T cell receptor beta chains from one sample in a study of blood T cell repertoires in COVID-19. Method: immunoSEQ multiplex PCR; TCRdb's copy keeps in-frame clones and lacks some. The table has 470,000 or so clones, 87% seen once. The source material was PBMCs or T cells enriched from blood (not recorded which). The receptor set was obtained from a woman younger than 35 with acute COVID-19. Each CDR3 is given with its conserved first and last residue. D genes are given only for firm matches. Where a row states a size, it is once, few, many or the class of an expanded clone; other rows omit it.

size	V	D	J	DNA	CDR3
few	TRBV29-1	TRBD1	TRBJ1-3	TGCAGCGTTGAACTCCGGGACAGACGCTCTGGAAACACCATATATTTT	CSVELRDRRSGNTIYF
-	TRBV6-5	-	TRBJ1-5	TGTGCCAGCAGCCACAGGACAGACAATCAGCCCCAGCATTTT	CASSHRTDNQPQHF
-	TRBV7-8	TRBD2	TRBJ2-1	TGTGCCAGCAGCTTCCCCGGGACTAGCCCTTACAATGAGCAGTTCTTC	CASSFPGTSPYNEQFF
-	TRBV27	-	TRBJ1-1	TGTGCCAGCAGTTTAGGCAGGGCCCGAGCCACTGAAGCTTTCTTT	CASSLGRARATEAFF
-	TRBV25-1	TRBD1	TRBJ1-1	TGTGCCAGCAGGGTACTACAGGGGTGTCCCACTGAAGCTTTCTTT	CASRVLQGCPTEAFF
-	TRBV4-1	TRBD1	TRBJ1-1	TGCGCCAGCAGCCAAGGACAGGGAAGAGACACTGAAGCTTTCTTT	CASSQGQGRDTEAFF
-	TRBV19	TRBD2	TRBJ2-5	TGTGCCAGTAGTGCGGGCGGGAGGGTGGAAGAGACCCAGTACTTC	CASSAGGRVEETQYF
-	TRBV5-4	TRBD2	TRBJ2-3	TGTGCCAGCAGCTTGGGCCGTTCAGCGGGGGCTCTCACAGATACGCAGTATTTT	CASSLGRSAGALTDTQYF
-	TRBV10-3	TRBD1	TRBJ2-5	TGTGCCATTGCGAAGGGACAGCAAGAGACCCAGTACTTC	CAIAKGQQETQYF
-	TRBV7-9	-	TRBJ2-1	TGTGCCAGCAGCTTAGGAGAAACGGGGGAGCAGTTCTTC	CASSLGETGEQFF
-	TRBV19	TRBD2	TRBJ2-1	TGTGCCAGTAGTAACAGACTAGCGGGAGCCCTTGCCTACAATGAGCAGTTCTTC	CASSNRLAGALAYNEQFF
-	TRBV28	-	TRBJ1-5	TGTGCCAGCAGTTCGCCGGGACACCCAGATCAGCCCCAGCATTTT	CASSSPGHPDQPQHF
-	TRBV7-9	-	TRBJ2-1	TGTGCCAGCAGCCCCCAGGATGAGCAGTTCTTC	CASSPQDEQFF
-	TRBV5-6	-	TRBJ1-1	TGTGCCAGCAGCTTCCTTCACACTGAAGCTTTCTTT	CASSFLHTEAFF
-	TRBV29-1	-	TRBJ1-5	TGCAGCGTTGTCTCGACAGATAGCAATCAGCCCCAGCATTTT	CSVVSTDSNQPQHF
-	TRBV18	-	TRBJ1-1	TGTGCCAGCTCACCAGACACCCCCCCACACGAAGCTTTCTTT	CASSPDTPPHEAFF
-	TRBV18	TRBD2	TRBJ2-7	TGTGCCACAGGGACTAGCGGCTACGAGCAGTACTTC	CATGTSGYEQYF
-	TRBV9	-	TRBJ2-2	TGTGCCAGCAGCGCCGGACTTACCGGGGAGCTGTTTTTT	CASSAGLTGELFF
-	TRBV6-5	TRBD2	TRBJ2-2	TGTGCCAGCTCACTAGCGGGGGGTGGCACCGGGGAGCTGTTTTTT	CASSLAGGGTGELFF
-	TRBV2	TRBD1	TRBJ1-4	TGTGCCAGCAGTCAGGGGGCCTACCATCCTAATGAAAAACTGTTTTTT	CASSQGAYHPNEKLFF
few	TRBV30	-	TRBJ1-1	TGTGCCTGGAGTGTACGGGGGGTCCGAACTGAAGCTTTCTTT	CAWSVRGVRTEAFF
-	TRBV7-9	-	TRBJ1-2	TGTGCCAGCAGCTTAGTCGGGGGGAACTATGGCTACACCTTC	CASSLVGGNYGYTF
-	TRBV29-1	TRBD2	TRBJ2-1	TGCAGCGTCCCACTGACTAGCCTCAATGAGCAGTTCTTC	CSVPLTSLNEQFF
-	TRBV19	TRBD1	TRBJ1-5	TGTGCCAGCGGGTCGGGACAGCACAGCAATCAGCCCCAGCATTTT	CASGSGQHSNQPQHF
-	TRBV4-1	TRBD1	TRBJ1-6	TGCGCCAGCAGCCAAGGACAGGGGGCGCGGAATTCACCCCTCCACTTT	CASSQGQGARNSPLHF
-	TRBV2	TRBD2	TRBJ2-2	TGTGCCAGCATTAGGACTAGCGGGTTTACCGGGGAGCTGTTTTTT	CASIRTSGFTGELFF
-	TRBV4-3	TRBD2	TRBJ2-1	TGCGCCAGCAGCCAAGGACTAGCGGGAGGCCGAAGGGCATACAATGAGCAGTTCTTC	CASSQGLAGGRRAYNEQFF
-	TRBV29-1	TRBD1	TRBJ1-2	TGCAGCGTTTGGACGGACAGGGAGGGAGGCTACACCTTC	CSVWTDREGGYTF